A single T cell receptor (beta chain) is shown here with its context. Its antigen specificity is not known. No base quality values were provided; no much bigger clone lies one nucleotide off. From the germline V gene, CDR1 is SGHRS and CDR2 is YFSETQ. Unmatched junction bases come to 9, with V trimmed by 2 bases and J by 0 bases. Its CDR3 holds 17 amino acids, cysteine through phenylalanine. Only the CDR3 DNA is retained, 51 bases long and in frame from the first base. The entry originates in a study of blood T cell repertoires in COVID-19 (dated by TCRdb to 2020 to 2021). A note on the overall study: Samples covering the acute and convalescent phases of COVID-19 were provided by collaborators in the United States, Italy and Spain. The sample metadata nearly always contained a de-identified subject ID, COVID-19 status, age in years and sex. Subjects who had been exposed to COVID-19, were actively infected with it, or had recovered from it provided the deeply sampled blood TCRbeta repertoires that made up the dataset. Where available, HLA class I and class II types were taken from metadata supplied by the sample provider and were not determined by assay-based typing. The samples were drawn from two sources: the first 160 participants of the ongoing ImmuneRACE study, and 1,000 to 1,500 subjects contributed by 6 global collaborators. The material from the prospective study consisted of cDNA or gDNA derived from T cells, B-cell-depleted T cells, or PBMCs. The repertoires were released in a freely available public database meant as a resource for research on the immune response to SARS-CoV-2. Study-wide conclusions, independent of this receptor: How much clinical and demographic metadata was included differed by source and by participant, and the metadata was provided uncurated.

Collaborating institutions collected whole blood in K2EDTA tubes following their own protocols. For TCRbeta analysis, collaborators shipped samples as frozen whole blood, isolated PBMCs, or DNA extracted from either of those sample types. The immunoSEQ Assay, a bias-controlled multiplex PCR, was used to amplify TCRbeta CDR3 regions from genomic DNA. As for how the authors treated the data: The number of nucleated cells in each sample was estimated from the amplification of reference gene primers within the assay. To quantify the absolute abundance of each unique TCRbeta CDR3 rearrangement, sequence reads were collapsed and filtered. For each sample, productive Simpson clonality was calculated as the square root of Simpson's diversity index over productive rearrangements. Sourced from immuneACCESS, this table was stored by TCRdb with only in-frame sequences that have V and J called. A share of the clones is absent; for the studies checked, an unresolved V gene accounts for under half, and the remainder has no known explanation. The V and J calls and the clone size are those of that table, but D and trimming were determined from the DNA. The sample includes under 75,000 clones, with more than 60% observed a single time. The ten biggest clones cover 18% of the sample.

The sequenced sample was peripheral blood. This chain joins TRBV5-1 to TRBJ1-1; TRBD1 aligns with 8 central bases. The origin of this receptor is a woman aged 50 to 60 with active or convalescent COVID-19. The CDR3 region reads CASSFTGQAGLNTEAFF. The DNA sequence is TGCGCCAGCAGCTTTACGGGACAGGCCGGATTGAACACTGAAGCTTTCTTT.